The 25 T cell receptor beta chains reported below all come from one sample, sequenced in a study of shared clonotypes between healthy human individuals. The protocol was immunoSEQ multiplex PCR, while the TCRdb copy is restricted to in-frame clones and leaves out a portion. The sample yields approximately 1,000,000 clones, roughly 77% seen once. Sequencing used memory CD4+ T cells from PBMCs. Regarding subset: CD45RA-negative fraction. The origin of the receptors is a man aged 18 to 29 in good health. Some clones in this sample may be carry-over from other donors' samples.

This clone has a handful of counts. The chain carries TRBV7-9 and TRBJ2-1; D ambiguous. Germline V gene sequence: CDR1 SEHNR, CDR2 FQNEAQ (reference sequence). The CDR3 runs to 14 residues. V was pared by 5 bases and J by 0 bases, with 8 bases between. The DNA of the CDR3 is TGTGCCAGCAGCAGAACTACCTCCTACAATGAGCAGTTCTTC. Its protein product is CASSRTTSYNEQFF.

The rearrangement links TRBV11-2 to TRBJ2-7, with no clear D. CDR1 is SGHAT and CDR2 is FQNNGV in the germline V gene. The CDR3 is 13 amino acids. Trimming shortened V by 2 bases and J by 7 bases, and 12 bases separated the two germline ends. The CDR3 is CASSLYMREEQYF. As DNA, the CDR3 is TGTGCCAGCAGCTTATATATGAGAGAAGAGCAGTACTTC.

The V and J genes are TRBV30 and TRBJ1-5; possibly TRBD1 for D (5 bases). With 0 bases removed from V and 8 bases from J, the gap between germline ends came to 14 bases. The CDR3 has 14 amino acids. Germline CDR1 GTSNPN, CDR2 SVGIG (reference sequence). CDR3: CAWSVTGGSKPQHF. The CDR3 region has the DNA TGTGCCTGGAGTGTCACGGGGGGTAGTAAGCCCCAGCATTTT.

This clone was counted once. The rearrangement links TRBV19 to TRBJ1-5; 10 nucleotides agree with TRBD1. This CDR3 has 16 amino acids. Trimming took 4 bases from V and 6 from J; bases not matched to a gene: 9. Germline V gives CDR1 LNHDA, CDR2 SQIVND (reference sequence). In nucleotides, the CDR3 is TGTGCCAGTAGTACCTACGGACAGGGGGTCGTTCAGCCCCAGCATTTT. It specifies CASSTYGQGVVQPQHF.

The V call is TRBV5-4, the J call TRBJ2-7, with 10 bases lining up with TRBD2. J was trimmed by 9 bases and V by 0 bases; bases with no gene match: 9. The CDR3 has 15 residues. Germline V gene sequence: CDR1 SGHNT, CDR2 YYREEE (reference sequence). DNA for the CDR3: TGTGCCAGCAGCTTGGGGGGTAGCGGGAGGTCTGTGCAGTACTTC. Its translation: CASSLGGSGRSVQYF.

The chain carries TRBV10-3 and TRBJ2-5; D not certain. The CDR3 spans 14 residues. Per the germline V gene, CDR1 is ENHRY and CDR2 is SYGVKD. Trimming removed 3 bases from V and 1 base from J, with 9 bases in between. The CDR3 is CAISDRVFQETQYF. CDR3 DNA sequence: TGTGCCATCAGTGATCGGGTCTTCCAAGAGACCCAGTACTTC.

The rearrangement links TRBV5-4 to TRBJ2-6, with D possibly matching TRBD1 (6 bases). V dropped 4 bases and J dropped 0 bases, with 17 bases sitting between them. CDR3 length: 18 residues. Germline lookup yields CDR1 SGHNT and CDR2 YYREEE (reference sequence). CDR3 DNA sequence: TGTGCCAGCAGCCACCTAAGGACAGACCTCTCTGGGGCCAACGTCCTGACTTTC. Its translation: CASSHLRTDLSGANVLTF.

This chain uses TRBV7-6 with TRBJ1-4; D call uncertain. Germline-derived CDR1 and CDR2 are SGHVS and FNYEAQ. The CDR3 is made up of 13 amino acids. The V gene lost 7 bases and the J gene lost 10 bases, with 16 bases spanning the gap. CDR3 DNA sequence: TGTGCCAGCACCCTCGTTCGATCGGGAAAACTGTTTTTT. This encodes CASTLVRSGKLFF. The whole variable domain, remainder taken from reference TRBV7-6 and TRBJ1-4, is GAGVSQSPRYKVTKRGQDVALRCDPISGHVSLYWYRQALGQGPEFLTYFNYEAQQDKSGLPNDRFSAERPEGSISTLTIQRTEQRDSAMYRCASTLVRSGKLFFGSGTQLSVL.

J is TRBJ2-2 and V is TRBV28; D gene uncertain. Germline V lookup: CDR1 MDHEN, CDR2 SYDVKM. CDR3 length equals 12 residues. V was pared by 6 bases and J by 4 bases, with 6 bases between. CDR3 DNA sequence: TGTGCCAGCAGCATGGGCACCGGGGAGCTGTTTTTT. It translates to CASSMGTGELFF.

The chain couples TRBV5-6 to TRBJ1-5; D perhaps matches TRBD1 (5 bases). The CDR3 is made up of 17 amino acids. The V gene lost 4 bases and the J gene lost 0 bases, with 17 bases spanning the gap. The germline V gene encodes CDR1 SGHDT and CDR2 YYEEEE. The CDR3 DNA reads TGTGCCAGCAGCACTTGGGGACGCCGAACTAGCAATCAGCCCCAGCATTTT. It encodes CASSTWGRRTSNQPQHF.

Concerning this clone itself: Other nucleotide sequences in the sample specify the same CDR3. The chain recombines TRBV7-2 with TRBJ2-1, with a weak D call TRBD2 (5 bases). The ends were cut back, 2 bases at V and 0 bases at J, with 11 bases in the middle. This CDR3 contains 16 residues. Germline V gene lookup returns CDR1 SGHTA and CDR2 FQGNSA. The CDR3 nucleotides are TGTGCCAGCAGCTTACGAGGGTCGAGCTCCTACAATGAGCAGTTCTTC. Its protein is CASSLRGSSSYNEQFF.

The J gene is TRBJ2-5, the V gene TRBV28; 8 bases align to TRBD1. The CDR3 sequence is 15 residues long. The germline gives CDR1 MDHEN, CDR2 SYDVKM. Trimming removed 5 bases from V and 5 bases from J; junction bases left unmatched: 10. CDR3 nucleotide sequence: TGTGCCAGCAGTAGATCGACAGGGGTGAGGGAGACCCAGTACTTC. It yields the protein CASSRSTGVRETQYF.

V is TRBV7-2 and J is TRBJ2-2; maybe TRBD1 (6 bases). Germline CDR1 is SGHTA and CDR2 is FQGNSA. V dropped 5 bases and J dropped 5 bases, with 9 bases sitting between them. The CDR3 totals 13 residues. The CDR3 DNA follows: TGTGCCAGCAGCGTACAGGGAACCGGGGAGCTGTTTTTT. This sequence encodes CASSVQGTGELFF.

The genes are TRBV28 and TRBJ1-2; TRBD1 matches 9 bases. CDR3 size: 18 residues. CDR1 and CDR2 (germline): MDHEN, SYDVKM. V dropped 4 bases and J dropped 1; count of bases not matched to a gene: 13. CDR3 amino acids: CASSSPSTGGVSNYGYTF. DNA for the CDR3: TGTGCCAGCAGTTCCCCTAGCACAGGGGGCGTTAGTAACTATGGCTACACCTTC.

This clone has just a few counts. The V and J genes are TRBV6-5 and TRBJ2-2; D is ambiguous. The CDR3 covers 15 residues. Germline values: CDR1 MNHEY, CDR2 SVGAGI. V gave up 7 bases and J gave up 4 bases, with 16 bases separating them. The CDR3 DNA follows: TGTGCCAGCACCAGGTCAAGGGCCGGCACCGGGGAGCTGTTTTTT. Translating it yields CASTRSRAGTGELFF.

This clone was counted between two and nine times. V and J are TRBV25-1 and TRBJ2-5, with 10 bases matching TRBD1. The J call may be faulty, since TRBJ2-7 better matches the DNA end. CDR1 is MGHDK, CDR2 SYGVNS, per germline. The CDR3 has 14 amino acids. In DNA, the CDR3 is TGTGCCAGCAGTCTGACAGGGGGCACATACGAGCAGTACTTC. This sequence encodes CASSLTGGTYEQYF.

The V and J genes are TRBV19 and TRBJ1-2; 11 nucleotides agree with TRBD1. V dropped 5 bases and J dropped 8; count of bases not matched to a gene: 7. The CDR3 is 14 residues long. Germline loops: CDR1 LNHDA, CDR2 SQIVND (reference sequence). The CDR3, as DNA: TGTGCCAGTAGTCCTCGGACAGGGGGCCTCGGCTACACCTTC. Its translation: CASSPRTGGLGYTF.

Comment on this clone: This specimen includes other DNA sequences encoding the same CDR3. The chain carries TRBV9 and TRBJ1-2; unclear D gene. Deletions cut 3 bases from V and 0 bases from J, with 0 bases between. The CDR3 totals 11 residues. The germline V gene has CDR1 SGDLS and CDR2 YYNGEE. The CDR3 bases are TGTGCCAGCAGCGCTAACTATGGCTACACCTTC. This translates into CASSANYGYTF.

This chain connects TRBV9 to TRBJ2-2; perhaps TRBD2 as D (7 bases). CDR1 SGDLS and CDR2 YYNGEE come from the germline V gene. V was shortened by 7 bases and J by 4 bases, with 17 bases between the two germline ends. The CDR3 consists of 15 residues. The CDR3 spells CASGKGGEPTGELFF. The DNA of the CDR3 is TGTGCCAGCGGGAAAGGGGGGGAGCCCACCGGGGAGCTGTTTTTT.

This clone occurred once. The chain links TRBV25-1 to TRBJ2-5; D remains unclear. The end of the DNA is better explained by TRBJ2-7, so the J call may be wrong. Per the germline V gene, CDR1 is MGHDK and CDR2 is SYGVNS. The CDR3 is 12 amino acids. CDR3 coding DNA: TGTGCCAGCAGTGAATATAGTTACGAGCAGTACTTC. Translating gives CASSEYSYEQYF.

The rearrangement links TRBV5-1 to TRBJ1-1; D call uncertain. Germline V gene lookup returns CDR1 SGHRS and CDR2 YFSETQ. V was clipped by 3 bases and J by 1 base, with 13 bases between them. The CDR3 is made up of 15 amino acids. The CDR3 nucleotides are TGCGCCAGCAGCTATATGAAGGGTTCGAACACTGAAGCTTTCTTT. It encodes CASSYMKGSNTEAFF.

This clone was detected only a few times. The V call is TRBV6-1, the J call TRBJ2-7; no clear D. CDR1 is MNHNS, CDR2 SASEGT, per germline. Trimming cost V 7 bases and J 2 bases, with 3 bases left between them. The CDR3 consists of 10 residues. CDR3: CASKPYEQYF. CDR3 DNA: TGTGCCAGCAAACCCTACGAGCAGTACTTC.

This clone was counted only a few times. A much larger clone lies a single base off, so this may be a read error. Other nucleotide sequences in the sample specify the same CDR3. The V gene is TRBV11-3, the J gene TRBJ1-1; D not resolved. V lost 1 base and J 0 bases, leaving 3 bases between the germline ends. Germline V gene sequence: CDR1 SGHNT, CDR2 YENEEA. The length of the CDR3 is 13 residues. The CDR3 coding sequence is TGTGCCAGCAGCTTAGGTCTGAACACTGAAGCTTTCTTT. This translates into CASSLGLNTEAFF.

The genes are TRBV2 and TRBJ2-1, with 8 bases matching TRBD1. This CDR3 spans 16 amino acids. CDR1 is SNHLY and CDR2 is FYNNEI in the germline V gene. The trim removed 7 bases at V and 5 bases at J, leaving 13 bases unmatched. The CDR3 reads CASTLITGGIHNEQFF. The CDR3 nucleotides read TGTGCCAGCACCCTGATCACAGGGGGTATCCACAATGAGCAGTTCTTC.

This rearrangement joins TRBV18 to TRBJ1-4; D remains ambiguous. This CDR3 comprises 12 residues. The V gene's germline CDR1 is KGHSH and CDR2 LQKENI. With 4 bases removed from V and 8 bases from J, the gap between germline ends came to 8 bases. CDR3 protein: CASSQGGEKLFF. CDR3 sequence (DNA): TGTGCCAGCTCACAGGGTGGCGAAAAACTGTTTTTT.